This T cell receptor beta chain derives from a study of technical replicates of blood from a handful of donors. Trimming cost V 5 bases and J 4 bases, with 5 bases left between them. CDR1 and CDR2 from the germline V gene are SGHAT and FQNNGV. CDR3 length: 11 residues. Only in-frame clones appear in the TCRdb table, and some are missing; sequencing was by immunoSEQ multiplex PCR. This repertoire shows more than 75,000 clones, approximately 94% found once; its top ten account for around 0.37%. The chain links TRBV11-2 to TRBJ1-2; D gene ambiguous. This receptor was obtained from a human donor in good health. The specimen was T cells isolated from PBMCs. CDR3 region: CASSPLYGYTF. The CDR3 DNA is TGTGCCAGCAGCCCCCTCTATGGCTACACCTTC.